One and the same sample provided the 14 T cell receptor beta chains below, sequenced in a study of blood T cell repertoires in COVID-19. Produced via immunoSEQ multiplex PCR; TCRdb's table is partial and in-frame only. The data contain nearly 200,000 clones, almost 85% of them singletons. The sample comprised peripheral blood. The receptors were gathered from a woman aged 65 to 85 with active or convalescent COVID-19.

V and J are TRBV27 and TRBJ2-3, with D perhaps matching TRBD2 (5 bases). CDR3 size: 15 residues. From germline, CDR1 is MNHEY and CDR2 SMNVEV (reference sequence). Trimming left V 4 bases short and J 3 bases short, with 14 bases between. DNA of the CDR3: TGTGCCAGCAGTTCCCCCTCTCGGAGGACAGATACGCAGTATTTT. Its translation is CASSSPSRRTDTQYF.

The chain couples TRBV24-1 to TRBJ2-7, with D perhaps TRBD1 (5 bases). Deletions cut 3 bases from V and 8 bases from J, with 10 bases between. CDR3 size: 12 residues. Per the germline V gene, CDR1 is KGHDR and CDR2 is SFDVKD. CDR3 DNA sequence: TGTGCCACCAGTGATATGAAGGGGCAGCAGTACTTC. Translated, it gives CATSDMKGQQYF.

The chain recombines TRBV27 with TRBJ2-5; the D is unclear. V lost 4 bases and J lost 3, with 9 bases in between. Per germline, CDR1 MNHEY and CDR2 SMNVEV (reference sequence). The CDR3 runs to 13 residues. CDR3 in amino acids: CASSYASEETQYF. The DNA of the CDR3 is TGTGCCAGCAGTTACGCGAGCGAAGAGACCCAGTACTTC.

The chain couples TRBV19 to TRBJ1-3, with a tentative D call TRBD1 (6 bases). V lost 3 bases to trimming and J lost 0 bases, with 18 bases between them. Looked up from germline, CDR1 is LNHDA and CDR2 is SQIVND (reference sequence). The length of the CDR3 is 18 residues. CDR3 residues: CASSMFGTPKSSGNTIYF. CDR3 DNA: TGTGCCAGTAGTATGTTCGGGACACCCAAAAGCTCTGGAAACACCATATATTTT.

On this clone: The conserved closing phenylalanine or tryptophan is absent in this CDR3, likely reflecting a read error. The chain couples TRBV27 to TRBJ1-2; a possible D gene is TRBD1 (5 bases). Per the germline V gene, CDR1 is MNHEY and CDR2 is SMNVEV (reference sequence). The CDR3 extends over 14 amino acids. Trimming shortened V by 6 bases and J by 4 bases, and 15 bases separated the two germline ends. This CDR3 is CASRQDRASYGYTL. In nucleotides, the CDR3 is TGTGCCAGCAGACAGGACCGGGCCTCCTATGGCTACACCCTC.

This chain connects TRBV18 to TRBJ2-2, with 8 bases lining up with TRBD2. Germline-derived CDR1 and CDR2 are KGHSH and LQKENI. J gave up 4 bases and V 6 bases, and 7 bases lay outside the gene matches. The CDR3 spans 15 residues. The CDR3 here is CASSQESGSTGELFF. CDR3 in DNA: TGTGCCAGCTCCCAAGAGAGCGGGAGCACCGGGGAGCTGTTTTTT.

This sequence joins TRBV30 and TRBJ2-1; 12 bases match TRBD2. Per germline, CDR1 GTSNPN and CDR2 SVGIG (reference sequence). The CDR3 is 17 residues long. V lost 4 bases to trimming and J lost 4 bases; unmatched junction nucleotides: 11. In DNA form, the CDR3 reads TGTGCCTGGAATCTCAAGACTAGCGGGAGACTGTACAATGAGCAGTTCTTC. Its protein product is CAWNLKTSGRLYNEQFF.

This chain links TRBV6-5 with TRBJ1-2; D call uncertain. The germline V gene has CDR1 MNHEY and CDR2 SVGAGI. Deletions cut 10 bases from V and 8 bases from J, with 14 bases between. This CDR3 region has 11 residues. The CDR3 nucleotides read TGTGCCACCTTCTTACAAGCGGGCTACACCTTC. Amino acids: CATFLQAGYTF.

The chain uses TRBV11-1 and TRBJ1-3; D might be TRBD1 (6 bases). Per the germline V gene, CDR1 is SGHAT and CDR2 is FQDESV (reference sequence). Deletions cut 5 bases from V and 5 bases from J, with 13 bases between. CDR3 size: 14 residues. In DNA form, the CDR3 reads TGTGCCAGCAGCCAAGGGGGAACGAGAAACACCATATATTTT. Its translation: CASSQGGTRNTIYF.

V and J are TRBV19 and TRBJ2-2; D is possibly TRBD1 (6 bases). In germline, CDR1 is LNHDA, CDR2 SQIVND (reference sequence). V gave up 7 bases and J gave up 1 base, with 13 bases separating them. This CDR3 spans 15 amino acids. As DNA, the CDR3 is TGTGCCAGTAAGCCCCTGGACAGGAACACCGGGGAGCTGTTTTTT. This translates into CASKPLDRNTGELFF. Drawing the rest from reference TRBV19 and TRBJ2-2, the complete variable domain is DGGITQSPKYLFRKEGQNVTLSCEQNLNHDAMYWYRQDPGQGLRLIYYSQIVNDFQKGDIAEGYSVSREKKESFPLTVTSAQKNPTAFYLCASKPLDRNTGELFFGEGSRLTVL.

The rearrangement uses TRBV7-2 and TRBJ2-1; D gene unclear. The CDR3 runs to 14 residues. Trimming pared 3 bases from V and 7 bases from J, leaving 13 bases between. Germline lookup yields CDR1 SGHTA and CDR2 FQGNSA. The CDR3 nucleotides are TGTGCCAGCAGCTTTCTAGTAGCCCTTAATGAGCAGTTCTTC. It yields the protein CASSFLVALNEQFF.

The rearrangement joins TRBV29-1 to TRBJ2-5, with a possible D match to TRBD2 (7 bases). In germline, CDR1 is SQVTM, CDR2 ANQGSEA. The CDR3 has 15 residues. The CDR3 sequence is CSTTPVGGRGETQYF. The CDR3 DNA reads TGCAGTACGACACCCGTAGGGGGGAGGGGAGAGACCCAGTACTTC.

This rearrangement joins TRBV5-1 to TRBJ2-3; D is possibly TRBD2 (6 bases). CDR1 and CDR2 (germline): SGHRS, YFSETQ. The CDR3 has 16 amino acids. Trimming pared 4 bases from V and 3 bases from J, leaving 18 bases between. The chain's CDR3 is CASSHRWDSETDTQYF. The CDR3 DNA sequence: TGCGCCAGCAGCCATCGATGGGACTCGGAGACAGATACGCAGTATTTT. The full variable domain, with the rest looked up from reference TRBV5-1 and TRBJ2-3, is KAGVTQTPRYLIKTRGQQVTLSCSPISGHRSVSWYQQTPGQGLQFLFEYFSETQRNKGNFPGRFSGRQFSNSRSEMNVSTLELGDSALYLCASSHRWDSETDTQYFGPGTRLTVL.

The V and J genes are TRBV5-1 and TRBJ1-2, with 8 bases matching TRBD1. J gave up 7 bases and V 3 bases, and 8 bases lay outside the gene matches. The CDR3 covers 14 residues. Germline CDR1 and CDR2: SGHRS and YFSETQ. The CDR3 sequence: CASSSDRVVGGYTF. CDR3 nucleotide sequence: TGCGCCAGCAGCTCGGACAGGGTTGTAGGTGGCTACACCTTC.